Each of the 27 T cell receptor beta chains below was sequenced from the same sample in a study of T cell changes during pregnancy in multiple sclerosis. Profiled with immunoSEQ multiplex PCR; TCRdb holds only in-frame clones, not every one. This sample carries 15,000 to 20,000 clones, around 95% of them seen once, and the ten largest clones take 0.8% to 1%. This specimen consisted of peripheral blood, obtained in the third trimester of pregnancy. All receptors derive from a female donor with multiple sclerosis, enrolled in a pregnancy study.

The chain links TRBV11-2 to TRBJ1-6; TRBD1 is a possible D gene (5 bases). Trimming removed 3 bases from V and 9 bases from J, with 12 bases in between. The CDR3 totals 14 residues. CDR1 and CDR2 (germline): SGHAT, FQNNGV. The CDR3 region is CASSFQGQISPLHF. The CDR3 DNA reads as TGTGCCAGCAGCTTTCAGGGTCAAATTTCACCCCTCCACTTT.

V and J are TRBV6-1 and TRBJ2-7; D not certain. The CDR3 runs to 14 residues. Germline CDR1 reads MNHNS; CDR2 reads SASEGT. The germline V and J ends were trimmed by 2 bases and 6 bases, with 14 bases remaining between them. In DNA form, the CDR3 reads TGTGCCAGCAGTGAACGGAGTCTTACTTTCGAGCAGTACTTC. This encodes CASSERSLTFEQYF.

The chain carries TRBV6-6 and TRBJ1-2; D is unclear. Trimming removed 0 bases from V and 0 bases from J, with 11 bases in between. The CDR3 contains 16 residues. The germline CDR1 and CDR2 sequences are MNHNY and SVGAGI (reference sequence). Here the CDR3 reads CASSYSLAVANYGYTF. DNA of the CDR3: TGTGCCAGCAGTTACTCCTTGGCAGTCGCTAACTATGGCTACACCTTC.

The table lists this clone with a count of one. The V gene is TRBV7-2, the J gene TRBJ2-7; 7 bases map to TRBD1. Germline-derived CDR1 and CDR2 are SGHTA and FQGNSA. V was clipped by 5 bases and J by 0 bases; unmatched bases: 4. The CDR3 is 14 amino acids. CDR3 coding DNA: TGTGCCAGCAGCCCGGACAGGTCCTCCTACGAGCAGTACTTC. Amino acid sequence: CASSPDRSSYEQYF.

The genes are TRBV6-5 and TRBJ2-3, with TRBD2 identical over 9 bases. The junction had 10 bases not matched to a gene; V was cut back by 2 bases and J by 7 bases. The CDR3 totals 16 residues. Germline-derived CDR1 and CDR2 are MNHEY and SVGAGI. This chain's CDR3 is CASSYDGGGALNTQYF. The CDR3 DNA reads as TGTGCCAGCAGTTACGATGGCGGGGGGGCCCTCAATACGCAGTATTTT.

The genes are TRBV4-2 and TRBJ1-6, with D tentatively TRBD1 (5 bases). Germline CDR1 reads LGHNA; CDR2 reads YNFKEQ. Trimming removed 0 bases at V and 9 bases at J, with 15 bases between. There are 16 residues in the CDR3. DNA for the CDR3: TGTGCCAGCAGCCAAGAATCGGGGGATTCGGCTTCACCCCTCCACTTT. It specifies CASSQESGDSASPLHF.

The chain couples TRBV2 to TRBJ1-1, with TRBD1 identical over 9 bases. This CDR3 has 13 residues. Trimming removed 8 bases from V and 7 bases from J; junction bases left unmatched: 8. Germline V gene sequence: CDR1 SNHLY, CDR2 FYNNEI. DNA of the CDR3: TGTGCCAGCTCGGGACAGGGATGGAGTGAAGCTTTCTTT. This codes for CASSGQGWSEAFF.

The rearrangement joins TRBV4-2 to TRBJ2-3; 10 nucleotides align to TRBD2. V was pared by 3 bases and J by 9 bases, with 6 bases of the junction left unmatched. CDR1 is LGHNA, CDR2 YNFKEQ, per germline. This CDR3 is built from 14 residues. CDR3: CASSQSGGANTQYF. The CDR3 DNA follows: TGTGCCAGCAGCCAGAGCGGGGGGGCCAACACGCAGTATTTT.

The chain recombines TRBV5-1 with TRBJ2-3, with D uncertain. V was shortened by 0 bases and J by 0 bases, with 8 bases between the two germline ends. Germline V CDR1 and CDR2: SGHRS, YFSETQ. This CDR3 is built from 15 residues. The CDR3 DNA sequence: TGCGCCAGCAGCTTGGCAGCGACTAGCACAGATACGCAGTATTTT. Translating gives CASSLAATSTDTQYF.

This clone occurred once. The chain joins TRBV27 to TRBJ2-7; TRBD2 matches at 11 bases. CDR1 is MNHEY, CDR2 SMNVEV, per germline (reference sequence). The CDR3 is 16 amino acids. V trimming: 2 bases; J trimming: 0 bases; junction bases outside the gene matches: 3. The CDR3 DNA is TGTGCCAGCAGTTTAAGGACTAGCGGGCTCTCCTACGAGCAGTACTTC. This gives the protein CASSLRTSGLSYEQYF.

V usage is TRBV7-7 and J usage is TRBJ2-1; D not resolved. Germline V lookup: CDR1 SSHAT, CDR2 FNYEAQ (reference sequence). This CDR3 spans 15 amino acids. V was cut by 1 base and J by 1 base, with 8 bases left in between. The CDR3 nucleotides are TGTGCCAGCAGCTTAGAGGTAGCTTCCTACAATGAGCAGTTCTTC. The encoded protein is CASSLEVASYNEQFF.

The chain carries TRBV27 and TRBJ2-5; the match to TRBD1 covers 7 bases. V was clipped by 6 bases and J by 2 bases; unmatched bases: 12. Per the germline V gene, CDR1 is MNHEY and CDR2 is SMNVEV (reference sequence). The CDR3 totals 16 residues. CDR3 sequence: CASRPTGNLLQETQYF. The CDR3 nucleotides are TGTGCCAGCAGACCGACAGGGAACCTGCTACAAGAGACCCAGTACTTC.

V usage is TRBV5-1 and J usage is TRBJ2-1; 12 bases match TRBD2. V shed 3 bases, J shed 12 bases, and the junction held 10 bases outside the gene matches. Germline CDR1 SGHRS, CDR2 YFSETQ. The CDR3 has 15 residues. CDR3 nucleotides: TGCGCCAGCAGCTCGTCTAGCGGGAGGGTAGATGGGCAGTTCTTC. It translates to CASSSSSGRVDGQFF.

V and J are TRBV7-2 and TRBJ1-2, with D tentatively TRBD1 (6 bases). V was clipped by 3 bases and J by 5 bases, with 13 bases between them. Germline loops: CDR1 SGHTA, CDR2 FQGNSA. This CDR3 is built from 14 residues. The chain's CDR3 is CASSFRTERYGYTF. CDR3 nucleotides: TGTGCCAGCAGCTTTAGGACAGAACGGTATGGCTACACCTTC.

The rearrangement joins TRBV15 to TRBJ2-3; 7 positions match TRBD2. CDR3 length equals 18 residues. V trimming: 0 bases; J trimming: 3 bases; junction bases outside the gene matches: 12. Germline V gene data show CDR1 as LNHNV and CDR2 as YYDKDF (reference sequence). For the CDR3, the DNA is TGTGCCACCAGCAGAGACTACACTGGACTAGGGTCGACAGATACGCAGTATTTT. Protein product: CATSRDYTGLGSTDTQYF.

J is TRBJ2-5 and V is TRBV4-1; TRBD2 agrees at 7 bases. The CDR3 runs 16 residues. Germline-derived CDR1 and CDR2 are MGHRA and YSYEKL. With V trimmed by 2 bases and J by 5 bases, 11 bases remained unmatched. The CDR3 bases are TGCGCCAGCAGCCAACTTCCGGGCGGGGGAGGGGAGACCCAGTACTTC. It codes for CASSQLPGGGGETQYF.

The rearrangement joins TRBV4-2 to TRBJ2-7; TRBD2 might be the D (6 bases). Trimming left V 1 base short and J 5 bases short, with 18 bases between. The CDR3 consists of 16 residues. Germline values: CDR1 LGHNA, CDR2 YNFKEQ. DNA for the CDR3: TGTGCCAGCAGCCAAGTCACGCTGGAGGGCCAACACGAGCAGTACTTC. Translation: CASSQVTLEGQHEQYF.

In its sample, this clone was seen once. The V gene is TRBV2, the J gene TRBJ1-2, with unresolved D. The CDR3 consists of 13 residues. V was shortened by 2 bases and J by 2 bases, with 6 bases between the two germline ends. CDR1 and CDR2 from the germline V gene are SNHLY and FYNNEI. This chain's CDR3 is CASSETQNYGYTF. The CDR3 DNA reads as TGTGCCAGCAGTGAAACCCAGAACTATGGCTACACCTTC.

The genes are TRBV27 and TRBJ2-2; 7 bases are shared with TRBD2. CDR3 length: 17 amino acids. The junction had 11 bases not matched to a gene; V was cut back by 7 bases and J by 0 bases. From germline, CDR1 is MNHEY and CDR2 SMNVEV (reference sequence). The CDR3 DNA reads as TGTGCCAGCACCCTGAAGGTCCGGGGGGCGAACACCGGGGAGCTGTTTTTT. Residues: CASTLKVRGANTGELFF.

V usage is TRBV29-1 and J usage is TRBJ2-7, with a weak D call TRBD1 (6 bases). This CDR3 contains 12 residues. Germline V lookup: CDR1 SQVTM, CDR2 ANQGSEA. V lost 3 bases and J lost 3, with 9 bases in between. The CDR3 is CSVDTGNYEQYF. The DNA of the CDR3 is TGCAGCGTTGATACAGGGAACTACGAGCAGTACTTC.

This chain uses TRBV4-2 with TRBJ2-1, with D perhaps TRBD2 (7 bases). This CDR3 is built from 18 residues. CDR1 is LGHNA and CDR2 is YNFKEQ in the germline V gene. V gave up 0 bases and J gave up 7 bases, with 22 bases separating them. This CDR3 is CASSQESGLRGGLNEQFF. CDR3 coding DNA: TGTGCCAGCAGCCAAGAAAGTGGCTTGAGGGGGGGCCTGAATGAGCAGTTCTTC.

The chain employs TRBV11-1 and TRBJ1-1, with 8 bases lining up with TRBD1. Germline loops: CDR1 SGHAT, CDR2 FQDESV (reference sequence). Unmatched junction bases numbered 2, after V lost 3 bases and J lost 5 bases. The CDR3 runs 13 residues. The CDR3 DNA reads TGTGCCAGCAGCTTGGACAGGGAGACTGAAGCTTTCTTT. Its protein product is CASSLDRETEAFF. Complete variable domain (other parts from reference TRBV11-1 and TRBJ1-1): EAEVAQSPRYKITEKSQAVAFWCDPISGHATLYWYRQILGQGPELLVQFQDESVVDDSQLPKDRFSAERLKGVDSTLKIQPAELGDSAMYLCASSLDRETEAFFGQGTRLTVV.

The chain employs TRBV11-2 and TRBJ2-1, with a possible D match to TRBD2 (6 bases). CDR1 is SGHAT and CDR2 is FQNNGV in the germline V gene. The CDR3 has 15 amino acids. V was pared by 2 bases and J by 6 bases, with 14 bases between. The CDR3 reads CASSLRAGKANEQFF. The CDR3 DNA reads TGTGCCAGCAGCTTAAGGGCGGGGAAGGCCAATGAGCAGTTCTTC.

The chain uses TRBV27 and TRBJ1-4, with D possibly being TRBD1 (6 bases). This CDR3 is built from 17 residues. Germline V gene data show CDR1 as MNHEY and CDR2 as SMNVEV (reference sequence). V was shortened by 4 bases and J by 0 bases, with 15 bases between the two germline ends. The CDR3 region is CASSSGGGGSTNEKLFF. Written as DNA, the CDR3 is TGTGCCAGCAGTTCCGGCGGGGGCGGGTCAACTAATGAAAAACTGTTTTTT.

CDR3 residues: CASSRPGGYTEAFF. The CDR3 bases are TGTGCCAGTAGTCGTCCAGGGGGCTACACTGAAGCTTTCTTT. This sequence joins TRBV19 and TRBJ1-1; 8 nucleotides agree with TRBD1. Trimming at V came to 5 bases and at J to 3 bases, leaving 5 bases not matched to a gene. This CDR3 region has 14 residues. Germline CDR1 and CDR2: LNHDA and SQIVND (reference sequence). Based on the CDR3 plus reference TRBV19 and TRBJ1-1, the full variable domain is DGGITQSPKYLFRKEGQNVTLSCEQNLNHDAMYWYRQDPGQGLRLIYYSQIVNDFQKGDIAEGYSVSREKKESFPLTVTSAQKNPTAFYLCASSRPGGYTEAFFGQGTRLTVV.

The chain combines TRBV7-9 with TRBJ1-4, with D possibly TRBD1 on 6 matching bases. The germline V gene encodes CDR1 SEHNR and CDR2 FQNEAQ (reference sequence). V gave up 5 bases and J gave up 5 bases, with 9 bases separating them. The CDR3 extends over 13 amino acids. In DNA form, the CDR3 reads TGTGCCAGCAGCGTAACAGGGAATGAAAAACTGTTTTTT. Its protein is CASSVTGNEKLFF.

The chain uses TRBV18 and TRBJ2-7; 8 bases align to TRBD1. Losses at the gene ends were 2 bases for V and 9 bases for J; bases not matched to a gene: 9. The CDR3 sequence is 14 residues long. Germline V CDR1 and CDR2: KGHSH, LQKENI. In DNA form, the CDR3 reads TGTGCCAGCTCACCAGGGACAGGTCTTATGGGGCAGTACTTC. It translates to CASSPGTGLMGQYF.